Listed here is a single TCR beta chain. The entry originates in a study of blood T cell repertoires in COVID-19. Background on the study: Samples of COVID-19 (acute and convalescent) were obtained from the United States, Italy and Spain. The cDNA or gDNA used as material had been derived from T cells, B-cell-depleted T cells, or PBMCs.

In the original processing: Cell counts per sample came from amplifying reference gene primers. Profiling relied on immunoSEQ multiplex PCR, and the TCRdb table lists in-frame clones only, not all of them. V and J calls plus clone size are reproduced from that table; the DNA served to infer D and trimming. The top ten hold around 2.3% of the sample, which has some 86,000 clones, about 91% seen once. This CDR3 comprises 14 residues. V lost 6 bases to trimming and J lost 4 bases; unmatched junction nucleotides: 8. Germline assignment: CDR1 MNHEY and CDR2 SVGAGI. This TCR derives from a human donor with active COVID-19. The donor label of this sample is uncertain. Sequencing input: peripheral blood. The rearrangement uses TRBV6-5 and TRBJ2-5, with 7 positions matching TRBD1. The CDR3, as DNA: TGTGCCAGCAGGCAGACAGGGATGAGAGAGACCCAGTACTTC. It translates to CASRQTGMRETQYF.